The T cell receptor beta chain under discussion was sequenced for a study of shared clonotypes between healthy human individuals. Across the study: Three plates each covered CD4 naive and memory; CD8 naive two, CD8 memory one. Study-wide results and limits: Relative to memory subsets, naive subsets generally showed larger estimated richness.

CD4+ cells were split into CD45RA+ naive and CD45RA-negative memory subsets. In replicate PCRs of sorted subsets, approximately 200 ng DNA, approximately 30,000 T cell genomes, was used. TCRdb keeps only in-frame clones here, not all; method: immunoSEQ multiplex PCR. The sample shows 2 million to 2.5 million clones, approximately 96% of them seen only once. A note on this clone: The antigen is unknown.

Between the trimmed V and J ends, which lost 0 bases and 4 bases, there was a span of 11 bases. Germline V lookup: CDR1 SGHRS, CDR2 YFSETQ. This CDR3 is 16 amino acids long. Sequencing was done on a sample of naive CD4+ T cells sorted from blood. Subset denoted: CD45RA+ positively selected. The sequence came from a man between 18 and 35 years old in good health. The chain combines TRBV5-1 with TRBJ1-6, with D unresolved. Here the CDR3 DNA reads TGCGCCAGCAGCTTGGGCCGCGAAGATTATAATTCACCCCTCCACTTT. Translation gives CASSLGREDYNSPLHF.